This T cell receptor (beta chain) originates from a study of T cell repertoires in cytomegalovirus infection. Study observations and caveats: In two of eight donors, the top clonotype was HLA-C-restricted CMV-specific.

TCRdb ran MiXCR on the reads and lists one entry per CDR3 protein. The repertoire holds about 920,000 distinct CDR3 sequences, with about a third as singletons. Only a few counts were recorded for this clonotype. The antigen remains unidentified. This sequence was found in a human donor in good health (CMV status not recorded). Some clones in this sample may be carry-over from other donors' samples. The sequenced sample was cultured CD8+ T cells from PBMCs, obtained from culture after CMV antigen stimulation.

CDR3 DNA: TGTGCCAGCAGTTTGGATACAGGGGAAAATTCACCCCTCCACTTT. Translated, it gives CASSLDTGENSPLHF. The rearrangement joins TRBV6-1 to TRBJ1-6; 7 positions agree with TRBD1. Per the germline V gene, CDR1 is MNHNS and CDR2 is SASEGT. The CDR3 has 15 amino acids. The V and J ends lost 5 bases and 7 bases, in that order; junction bases with no gene match: 8.